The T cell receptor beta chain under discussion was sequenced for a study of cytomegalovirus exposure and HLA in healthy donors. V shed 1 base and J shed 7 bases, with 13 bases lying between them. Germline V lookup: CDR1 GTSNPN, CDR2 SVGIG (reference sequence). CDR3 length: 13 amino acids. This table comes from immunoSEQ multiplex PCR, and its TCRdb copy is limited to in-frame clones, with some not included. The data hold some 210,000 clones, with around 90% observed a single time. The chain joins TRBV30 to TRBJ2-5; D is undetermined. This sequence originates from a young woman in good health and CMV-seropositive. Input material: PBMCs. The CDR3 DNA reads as TGTGCCTGGAGTGGGGCGACGGCCAGGACCCAGTACTTC. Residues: CAWSGATARTQYF.